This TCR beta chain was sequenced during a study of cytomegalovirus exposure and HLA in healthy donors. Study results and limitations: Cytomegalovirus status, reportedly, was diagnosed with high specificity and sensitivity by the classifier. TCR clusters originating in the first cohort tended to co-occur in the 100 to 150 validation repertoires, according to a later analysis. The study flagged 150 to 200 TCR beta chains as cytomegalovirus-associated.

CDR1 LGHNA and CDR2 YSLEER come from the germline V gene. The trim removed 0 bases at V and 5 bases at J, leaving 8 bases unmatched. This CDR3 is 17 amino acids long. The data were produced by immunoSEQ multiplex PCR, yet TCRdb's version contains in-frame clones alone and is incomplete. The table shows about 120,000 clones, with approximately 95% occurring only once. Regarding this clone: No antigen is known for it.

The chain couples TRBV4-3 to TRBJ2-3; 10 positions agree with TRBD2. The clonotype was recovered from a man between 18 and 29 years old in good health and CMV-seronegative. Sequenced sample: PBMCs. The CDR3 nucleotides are TGCGCCAGCAGCCAAGATCGGGCTAGCGGGAGCCGAGATACGCAGTATTTT. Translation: CASSQDRASGSRDTQYF.